This T cell receptor beta chain comes out of a study of T cell responses to AZD1222 COVID-19 vaccine. The table came from immunoSEQ multiplex PCR; TCRdb's copy has only in-frame clones and leaves some out. The data show 100,000 or so clones, with 89% seen just once and over 35% held by the top ten. The clonotype originates from an adult who received the AZD1222 COVID-19 vaccine. The starting material was peripheral blood, obtained 28 days after the second AZD1222 dose.

CDR3 sequence: CASRQLNEKLFF. CDR3 coding DNA: TGTGCCAGCAGACAGTTGAATGAAAAACTGTTTTTT. The chain links TRBV2 to TRBJ1-4; D is ambiguous. The CDR3 contains 12 residues. Germline CDR1 is SNHLY and CDR2 is FYNNEI. V lost 6 bases, J lost 5 bases, and 7 bases lay in between.